Sequencing of this T cell receptor beta chain was carried out in a study of blood T cells in healthy people across ages (dated by TCRdb to the mid-2010s). Notes on the research overall: In model experiments, template switching captured roughly one uniquely barcoded TCR beta cDNA molecule for every two T cells. For two donors (one aged 18 to 30 and one aged 80 or older), the study analyzed two additional independent replicas of 1 million unique cDNA reads from the same blood draw. Age-related changes in TCR beta repertoire diversity were measured in the study by deep sequencing normalized with unique cDNA molecular identifiers. The donors were divided into four age groups: young (average roughly 17 years), middle-aged (roughly 42), aged (under 70) and long-lived (82).

This clonotype has more than one count but fewer than ten. What this receptor recognizes is not known. No much larger clone exists at a distance of one base, and base qualities are not known. The roughly 39 donors, aged about 6 to 95 years, were systemically healthy Caucasian individuals from Russia. Approximately 9 milliliters of peripheral blood were collected from each donor into EDTA-treated Vacutainer tubes. PBMCs were isolated by Ficoll-Paque density-gradient centrifugation, with at least 7 million obtained per sample. Total RNA was extracted from PBMCs with Trizol reagent, with at least 6 micrograms obtained per sample. For every donor, flow cytometry on a PBMC aliquot measured the percentage of naive CD45RAhigh/CD27high T cells. Preparation of the library involved 5' RACE. The sequencer listed for this sample is Illumina HiSeq 2500. A second PCR of about 6 to 12 cycles was run with a J-beta primer mix and a sample-barcoded 5' primer. A unique molecular identifier was introduced onto each TCR beta cDNA molecule by a template-switch 5' adaptor carrying 12 random nucleotides. Each sample yielded at least 3 million CDR3-containing paired-end reads. All of the RNA was converted into first-strand cDNA using the Mint cDNA synthesis kit, with a TRBC-specific oligonucleotide serving as the primer. All cDNA was treated with uracil-DNA glycosylase and then went through a first 18-cycle PCR with the universal primers M1SS and BC2_uni_R. In the source study's methods: For normalization, 1 million high-quality reads were randomly selected from each sample, with every read carrying a distinct molecular identifier. Instead of being binned into consensus sequences, reads with shared molecular identifiers were discarded. CDR3 identification, clonotype clustering and error correction used MiTCR with a Q25 quality threshold and the strictest error-elimination algorithm. Lower-bound total TCR beta diversity was estimated with a nonparametric unseen species model using Euler transformation. TCRdb redid the processing of the public reads, applying fastp at Q25 and MiXCR, and retained in-frame beta chains. Entries are consolidated by CDR3 protein sequence, retaining the most common genes and DNA. None of the V and J calls come from the authors' own analysis; TCRdb made them. The sample includes some 850,000 distinct CDR3 sequences, with around 24% observed a single time. The ten most abundant clones make up 3% of the sample.

Overall results and qualifications from the work: Observed TCR beta diversity correlated strongly with the percentage of naive T cells measured by flow cytometry. As age increased, observed TCR beta diversity per million T cells dropped in a roughly linear way, and a significant reduction was already evident by age about 40. Because the CMV infection status of the donors was unknown, age-related changes in expanded clonotypes may potentially have been confounded. The long-lived group showed more naive CD4+ T cells, fewer expanded clones and increased TCR diversity than the aged group, suggesting age selection. Bulk unsorted PBMC profiling prevented conclusive comparison of naive and antigen-experienced compartments. Estimates of total diversity based on one million sequenced T cells were regarded as lower bounds and as underestimates.

The sample was also linked to a second study, of T cells of mothers and their children. Reported in the second study: The donors were nine systemically healthy Caucasian individuals, made up of three mothers and their six children. cDNA synthesis consumed the entire amount of extracted RNA, loaded at around 1.4 ug RNA in each 15 ul reaction. Sample barcodes and 2-4 random nucleotides were added via the M1S primer in the second PCR. Over 8 million TCR beta CDR3 reads were obtained for each mother, and about 3 million reads were obtained for each child. Thymic selection shapes the output of TCR recombination in a similar way in related and unrelated pairs, and inherited differences have a minor effect. Normalized repertoire overlap in related mother-child pairs was always slightly higher than in unrelated mother-child pairs, but the difference was never significant. No persistent microchimeric T cell clones were found, with a detection sensitivity of 85 to 100 clones per million clonotypes. Deep NGS was used in the study to compare the TCR beta repertoires of mothers and children and to look for features that separate related mother-child pairs from unrelated individuals. On average, the children were roughly 10 +/- 4 years old, while the mothers were about 40 +/- 4 years old. After adapter ligation with NEBNext reagents, the libraries were sequenced on Illumina HiSeq 2000 with 100+100 nt paired-end reads. To prevent cross-contamination, the mother and child libraries were prepared a month apart and were sequenced in separate runs. Each donor had between about 500,000 and 2,300,000 distinct TCR beta clonotypes identified. Naive TCR beta clonotypes were estimated from low-frequency clonotypes matched to each donor's FACS-determined naive share, without sorting.

This receptor was identified in a boy younger than 18 in good health. The sample consisted of blood.

At the DNA level, the sequence is TGTGCCCTCCAGGGGGCCCCGCAAGAGACCCAGTACTTC. The translation is CALQGAPQETQYF. Rearrangement joined TRBV7-9 to TRBJ2-5; 8 junctional bases match TRBD1. The CDR3, from cysteine to phenylalanine, totals 13 residues. Of all the DNA, just the CDR3 is kept, 39 bases in frame from base 1. CDR1 and CDR2 (SEHNR, FQNEAQ) derive from the germline V gene (reference sequence). Relative to germline, V is missing 11 bases and J is missing 2 bases, with 7 bases of the junction outside any gene match.